Given below is one T cell receptor beta chain in context. The target antigen is unknown. This sample was taken from a study of brain T cells in children with intractable seizures. Study results and limitations: Only CDR3 sequence similarity suggested viral specificity, without known HCMV serostatus. Pre- and post-surgery blood differed in depth, so pre-surgery absences may be undersampling.

Only cases whose brain tissue showed the highest T cell transcript signatures were sequenced. Patients received at least one anti-epileptic drug before surgery. The data were produced by immunoSEQ multiplex PCR, yet TCRdb's version contains in-frame clones alone and is incomplete. This table holds around 80,000 clones, about 93% found once. Trimming cost V 4 bases and J 2 bases; bases outside gene matches: 5. Germline V gene data show CDR1 as SEHNR and CDR2 as FQNEAQ (reference sequence). The CDR3 length is 16 residues. The input for sequencing was peripheral blood, taken at surgery. The genes are TRBV7-9 and TRBJ2-2, with 9 bases aligning to TRBD1. The TCR originated in a girl under 10 years old with Rasmussen encephalitis and intractable seizures. This CDR3 is CASSSGTGPNTGELFF. In DNA, the CDR3 is TGTGCCAGCAGCTCCGGGACAGGGCCTAACACCGGGGAGCTGTTTTTT. Complete variable domain (other parts from reference TRBV7-9 and TRBJ2-2): DTGVSQNPRHKITKRGQNVTFRCDPISEHNRLYWYRQTLGQGPEFLTYFQNEAQLEKSRLLSDRFSAERPKGSFSTLEIQRTEQGDSAMYLCASSSGTGPNTGELFFGEGSRLTVL.